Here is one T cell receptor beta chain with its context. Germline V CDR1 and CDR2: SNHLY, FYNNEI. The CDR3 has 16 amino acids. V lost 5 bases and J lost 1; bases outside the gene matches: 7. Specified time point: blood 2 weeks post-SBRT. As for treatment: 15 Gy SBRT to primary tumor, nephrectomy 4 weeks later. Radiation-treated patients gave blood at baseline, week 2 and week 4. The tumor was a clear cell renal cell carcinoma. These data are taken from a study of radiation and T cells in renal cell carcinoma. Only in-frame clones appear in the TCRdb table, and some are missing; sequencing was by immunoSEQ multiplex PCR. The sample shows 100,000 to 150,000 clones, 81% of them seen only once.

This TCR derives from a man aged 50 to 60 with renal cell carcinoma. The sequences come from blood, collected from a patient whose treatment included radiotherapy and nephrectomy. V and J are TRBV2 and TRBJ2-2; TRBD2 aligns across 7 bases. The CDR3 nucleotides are TGTGCCAGCAGTTCCGAGGGCGGGGGGAACACCGGGGAGCTGTTTTTT. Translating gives CASSSEGGGNTGELFF.